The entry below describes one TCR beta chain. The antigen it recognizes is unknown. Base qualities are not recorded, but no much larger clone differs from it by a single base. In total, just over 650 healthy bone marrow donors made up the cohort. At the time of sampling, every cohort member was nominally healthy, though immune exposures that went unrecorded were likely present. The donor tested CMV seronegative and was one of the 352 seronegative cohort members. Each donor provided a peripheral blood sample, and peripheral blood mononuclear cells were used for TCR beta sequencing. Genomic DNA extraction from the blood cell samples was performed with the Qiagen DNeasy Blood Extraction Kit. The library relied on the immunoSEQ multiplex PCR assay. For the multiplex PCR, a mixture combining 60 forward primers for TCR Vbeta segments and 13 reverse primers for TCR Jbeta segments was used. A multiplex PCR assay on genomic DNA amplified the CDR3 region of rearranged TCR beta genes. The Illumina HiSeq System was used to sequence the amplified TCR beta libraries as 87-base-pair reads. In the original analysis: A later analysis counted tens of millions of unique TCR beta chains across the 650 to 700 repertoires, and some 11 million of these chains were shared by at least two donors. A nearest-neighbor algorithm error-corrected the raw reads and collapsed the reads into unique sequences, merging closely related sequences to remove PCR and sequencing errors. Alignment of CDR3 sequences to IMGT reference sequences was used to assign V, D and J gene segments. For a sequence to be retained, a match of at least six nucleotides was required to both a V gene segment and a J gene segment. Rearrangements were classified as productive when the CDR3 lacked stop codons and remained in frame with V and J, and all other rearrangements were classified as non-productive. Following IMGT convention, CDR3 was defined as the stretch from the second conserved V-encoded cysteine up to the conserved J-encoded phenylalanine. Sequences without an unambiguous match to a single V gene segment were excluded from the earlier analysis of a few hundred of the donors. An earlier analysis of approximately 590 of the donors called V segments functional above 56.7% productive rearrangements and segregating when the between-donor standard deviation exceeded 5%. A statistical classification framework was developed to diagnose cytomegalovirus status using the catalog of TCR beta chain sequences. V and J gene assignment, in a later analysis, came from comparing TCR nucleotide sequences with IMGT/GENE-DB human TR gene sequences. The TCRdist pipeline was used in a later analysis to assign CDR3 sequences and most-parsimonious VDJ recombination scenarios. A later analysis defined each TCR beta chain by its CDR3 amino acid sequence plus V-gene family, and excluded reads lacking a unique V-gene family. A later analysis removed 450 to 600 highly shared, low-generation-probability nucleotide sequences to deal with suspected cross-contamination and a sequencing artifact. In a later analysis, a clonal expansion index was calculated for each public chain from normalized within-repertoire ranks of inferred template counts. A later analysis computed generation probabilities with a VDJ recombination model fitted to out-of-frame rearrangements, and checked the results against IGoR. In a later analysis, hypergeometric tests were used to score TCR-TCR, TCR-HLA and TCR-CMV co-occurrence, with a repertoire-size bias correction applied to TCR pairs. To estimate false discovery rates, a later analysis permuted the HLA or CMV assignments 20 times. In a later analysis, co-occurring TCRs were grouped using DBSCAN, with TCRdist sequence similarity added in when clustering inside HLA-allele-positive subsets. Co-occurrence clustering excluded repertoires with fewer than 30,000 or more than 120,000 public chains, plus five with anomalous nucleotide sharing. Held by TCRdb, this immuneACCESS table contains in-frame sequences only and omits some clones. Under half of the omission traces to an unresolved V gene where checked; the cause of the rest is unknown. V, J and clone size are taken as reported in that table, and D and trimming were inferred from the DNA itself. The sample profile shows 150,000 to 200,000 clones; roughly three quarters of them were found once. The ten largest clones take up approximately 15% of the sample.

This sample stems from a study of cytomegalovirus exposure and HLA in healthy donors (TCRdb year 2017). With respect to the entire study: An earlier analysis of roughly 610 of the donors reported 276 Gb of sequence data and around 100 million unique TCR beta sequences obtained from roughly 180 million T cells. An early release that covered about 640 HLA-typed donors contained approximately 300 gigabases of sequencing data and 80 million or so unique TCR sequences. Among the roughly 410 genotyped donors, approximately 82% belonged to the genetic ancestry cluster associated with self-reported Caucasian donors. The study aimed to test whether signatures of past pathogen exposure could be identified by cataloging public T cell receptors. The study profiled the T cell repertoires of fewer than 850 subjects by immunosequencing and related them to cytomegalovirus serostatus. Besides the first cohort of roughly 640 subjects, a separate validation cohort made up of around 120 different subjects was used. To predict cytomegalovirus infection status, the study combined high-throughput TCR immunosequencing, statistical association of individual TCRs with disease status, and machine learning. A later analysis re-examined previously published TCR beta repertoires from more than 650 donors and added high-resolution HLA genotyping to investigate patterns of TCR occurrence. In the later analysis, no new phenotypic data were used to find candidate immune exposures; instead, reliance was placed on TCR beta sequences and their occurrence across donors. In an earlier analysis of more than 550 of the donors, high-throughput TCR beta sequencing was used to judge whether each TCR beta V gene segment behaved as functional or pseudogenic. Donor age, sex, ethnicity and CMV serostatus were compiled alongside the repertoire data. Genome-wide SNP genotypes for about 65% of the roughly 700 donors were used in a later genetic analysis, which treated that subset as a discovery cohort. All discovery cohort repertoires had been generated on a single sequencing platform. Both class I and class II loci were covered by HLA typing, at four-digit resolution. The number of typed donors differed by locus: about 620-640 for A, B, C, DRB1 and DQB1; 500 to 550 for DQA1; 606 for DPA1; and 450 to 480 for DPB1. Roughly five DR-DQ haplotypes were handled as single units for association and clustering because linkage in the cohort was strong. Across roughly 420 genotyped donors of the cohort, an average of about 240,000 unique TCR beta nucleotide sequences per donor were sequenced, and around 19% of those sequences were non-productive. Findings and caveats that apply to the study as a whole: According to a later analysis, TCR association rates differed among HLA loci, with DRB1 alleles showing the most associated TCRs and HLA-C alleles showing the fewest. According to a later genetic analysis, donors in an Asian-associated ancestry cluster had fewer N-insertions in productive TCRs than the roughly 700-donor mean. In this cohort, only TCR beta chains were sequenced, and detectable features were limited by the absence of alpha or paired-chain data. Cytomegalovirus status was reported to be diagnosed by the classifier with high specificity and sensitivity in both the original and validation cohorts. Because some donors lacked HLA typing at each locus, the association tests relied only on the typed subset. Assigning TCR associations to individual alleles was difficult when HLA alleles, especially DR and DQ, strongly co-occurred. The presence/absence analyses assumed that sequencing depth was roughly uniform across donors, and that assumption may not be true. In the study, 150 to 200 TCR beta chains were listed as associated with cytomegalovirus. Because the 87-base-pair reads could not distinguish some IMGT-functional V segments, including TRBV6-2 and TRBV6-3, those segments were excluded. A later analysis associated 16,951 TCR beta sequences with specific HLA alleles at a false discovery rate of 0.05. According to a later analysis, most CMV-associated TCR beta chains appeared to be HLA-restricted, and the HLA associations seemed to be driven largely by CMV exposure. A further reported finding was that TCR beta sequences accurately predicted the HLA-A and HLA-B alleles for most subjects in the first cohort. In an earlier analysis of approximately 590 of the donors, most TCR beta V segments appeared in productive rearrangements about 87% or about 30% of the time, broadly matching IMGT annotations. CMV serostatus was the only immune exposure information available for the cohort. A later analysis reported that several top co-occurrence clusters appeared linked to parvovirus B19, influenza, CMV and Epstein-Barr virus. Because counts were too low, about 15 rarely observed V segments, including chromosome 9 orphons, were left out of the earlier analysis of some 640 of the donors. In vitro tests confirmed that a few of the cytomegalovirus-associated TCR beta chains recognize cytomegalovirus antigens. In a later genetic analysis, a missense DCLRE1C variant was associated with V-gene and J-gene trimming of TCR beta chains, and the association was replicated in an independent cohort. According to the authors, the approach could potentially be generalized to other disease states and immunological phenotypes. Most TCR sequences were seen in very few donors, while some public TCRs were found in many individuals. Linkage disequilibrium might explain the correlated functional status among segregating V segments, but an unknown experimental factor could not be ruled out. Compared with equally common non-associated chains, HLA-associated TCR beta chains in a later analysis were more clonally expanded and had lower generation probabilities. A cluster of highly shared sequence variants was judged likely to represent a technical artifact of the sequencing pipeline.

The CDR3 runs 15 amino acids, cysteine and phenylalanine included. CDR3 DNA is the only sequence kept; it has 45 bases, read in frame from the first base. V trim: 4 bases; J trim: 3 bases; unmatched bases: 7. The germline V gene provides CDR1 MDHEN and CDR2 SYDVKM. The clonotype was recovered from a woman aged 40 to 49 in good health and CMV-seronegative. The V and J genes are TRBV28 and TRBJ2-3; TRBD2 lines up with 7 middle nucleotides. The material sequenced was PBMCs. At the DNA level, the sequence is TGTGCCAGCAGTTCCCAGGCGGGAGTTACAGATACGCAGTATTTT. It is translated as CASSSQAGVTDTQYF.